This entry is about one T cell receptor beta chain. Its antigen remains unidentified. TCRdb keeps only in-frame clones here, not all; method: immunoSEQ multiplex PCR. The table lists roughly 32,000 clones, around 82% of them singletons. This sample is part of a study of PD-1 blockade in classical Hodgkin lymphoma. With no exception, relapse followed autologous stem cell transplantation in all patients, and brentuximab vedotin exposure varied. Overall study results and limits: Newly diagnosed and completely responding patients shared comparable baseline diversity.

The V and J ends lost 5 bases and 5 bases respectively, with 15 bases between them. This CDR3 contains 14 residues. Looked up from germline, CDR1 is SGHTA and CDR2 is FQGNSA. This receptor was obtained from a human donor with classical Hodgkin lymphoma. The sample in question was peripheral blood mononuclear cells (PBMCs), obtained at baseline. The chain has TRBV7-2 and TRBJ2-5; D perhaps matches TRBD2 (6 bases). CDR3 bases: TGTGCCAGCAGCGCCGGACTATTCCGCGAGACCCAGTACTTC. It codes for CASSAGLFRETQYF. Based on the CDR3 plus reference TRBV7-2 and TRBJ2-5, the full variable domain is GAGVSQSPSNKVTEKGKDVELRCDPISGHTALYWYRQSLGQGLEFLIYFQGNSAPDKSGLPSDRFSAERTGGSVSTLTIQRTQQEDSAVYLCASSAGLFRETQYFGPGTRLLVL.